Sequencing of this T cell receptor (beta chain) was carried out in a study of response to subunit inactivated influenza vaccine. Trimming removed 6 bases from V and 0 bases from J, with 11 bases in between. CDR1 is MNHNS and CDR2 is SASEGT in the germline V gene. CDR3 size: 14 residues. TCRdb re-called the RT-PCR reads with MiXCR, one entry per CDR3 protein. The sample has a few hundred thousand distinct CDR3 sequences, 9.5% to 12% seen once. This material consisted of PBMCs from blood, taken around seven weeks after vaccination. The source of this sequence is a man between 45 and 60 years old who received an inactivated influenza vaccine. V usage is TRBV6-1 and J usage is TRBJ1-1; D not certain. DNA of the CDR3: TGTGCCAGCAGCCGACCCGACTTGAACACTGAAGCTTTCTTT. Encoded protein: CASSRPDLNTEAFF.